This paragraph covers one TCR beta chain sequence. This entry comes from a study of blood T cell repertoires in COVID-19. Study overall: Sample material is recorded as cDNA or gDNA derived from T cells, B-cell-depleted T cells, or PBMCs.

Losses at the gene ends were 2 bases for V and 0 bases for J; bases not matched to a gene: 7. The CDR3 spans 17 residues. In germline, CDR1 is SGHVS, CDR2 FQNEAQ. TCRdb keeps only in-frame clones here, not all; method: immunoSEQ multiplex PCR. The sample records over 350,000 clones, 88% being singletons. This clonotype was obtained from a woman under 30 who had recovered from COVID-19. Material for sequencing was PBMCs or T cells enriched from blood (not recorded which). The chain combines TRBV7-8 with TRBJ1-1; TRBD1 matches 9 bases. The CDR3 DNA is TGTGCCAGCAGCTTAAAGAACAGGGGGCCCGTGAACACTGAAGCTTTCTTT. It specifies CASSLKNRGPVNTEAFF.